A single sample gave rise to the 20 T cell receptor beta chains below, sequenced in a study of T cell changes during pregnancy in multiple sclerosis (dated by TCRdb to between 2018 and 2021). The library was made by the immunoSEQ multiplex PCR assay. In its TCRdb copy, this immuneACCESS table keeps in-frame sequences only and misses some clones. Where compared with another copy, unresolved V genes explain less than half of these, and the others have no known cause. The sample yields approximately 88,000 clones; approximately 92% were counted once. In total, the top ten clones hold around 2.7% of the sample. The source material was peripheral blood, sampled in the first trimester of pregnancy. The receptors come from a female donor with multiple sclerosis, enrolled in a pregnancy study.

The V and J genes are TRBV29-1 and TRBJ2-1, with 8 bases identical to TRBD2. V shed 7 bases and J 1 base; nucleotides not matched to a gene: 6. The CDR3 has 14 residues. Germline assignment: CDR1 SQVTM and CDR2 ANQGSEA. The CDR3 is CSGTSGLSYNEQFF. The DNA for the CDR3 is TGCAGCGGTACTAGCGGCCTTTCCTACAATGAGCAGTTCTTC.

As for this clone: Additional DNA sequences in this sample encode the identical CDR3. The V call is TRBV19, the J call TRBJ1-5; weak D call: TRBD1 (5 bases). This CDR3 is built from 14 residues. Germline V lookup: CDR1 LNHDA, CDR2 SQIVND (reference sequence). The V gene lost 4 bases and the J gene lost 7 bases, with 14 bases spanning the gap. The chain's CDR3 is CASSNQGGGQPQHF. In DNA form, the CDR3 reads TGTGCCAGTAGTAACCAGGGCGGAGGGCAGCCCCAGCATTTT.

The chain joins TRBV6-5 to TRBJ1-2, with D perhaps matching TRBD1 (5 bases). This CDR3 contains 13 residues. V dropped 2 bases and J dropped 3 bases, with 7 bases sitting between them. Per germline, CDR1 MNHEY and CDR2 SVGAGI. CDR3 protein: CASSYGADYGYTF. Written as DNA, the CDR3 is TGTGCCAGCAGTTACGGGGCAGACTATGGCTACACCTTC.

The chain links TRBV30 to TRBJ2-1; 10 bases match TRBD1. Trimming took 1 base from V and 9 from J; bases not matched to a gene: 12. This CDR3 comprises 16 residues. Germline CDR1 is GTSNPN and CDR2 is SVGIG (reference sequence). Here the CDR3 DNA reads TGTGCCTGGAGTGGCGGGACAGGGGTGTTTGAAGGTGAGCAGTTCTTC. It translates to CAWSGGTGVFEGEQFF.

V is TRBV6-5 and J is TRBJ2-5; 8 bases are a match to TRBD2. With V trimmed by 2 bases and J by 5 bases, 4 bases remained unmatched. The length of the CDR3 is 14 residues. In germline, CDR1 is MNHEY, CDR2 SVGAGI. Here the CDR3 DNA reads TGTGCCAGCAGTTACGAGGGCGGGGGGGAGACCCAGTACTTC. Protein: CASSYEGGGETQYF.

The rearrangement uses TRBV29-1 and TRBJ2-7; the D gene is possibly TRBD1 (5 bases). Germline V gene lookup returns CDR1 SQVTM and CDR2 ANQGSEA. The ends were cut back, 0 bases at V and 3 bases at J, with 6 bases in the middle. The CDR3 is 12 amino acids. CDR3 sequence (DNA): TGCAGCGTTGAAGAGCAGGGCTACGAGCAGTACTTC. Protein: CSVEEQGYEQYF.

V gene TRBV2 combines with J gene TRBJ2-7; 11 bases are shared with TRBD2. CDR1 is SNHLY and CDR2 is FYNNEI in the germline V gene. The V and J ends lost 3 bases and 3 bases, in that order; junction bases with no gene match: 1. This CDR3 comprises 14 residues. The DNA for the CDR3 is TGTGCCAGCAGTGAGACTAGCGGGAACTACGAGCAGTACTTC. Amino acids: CASSETSGNYEQYF.

This clone was seen a handful of times. Here the CDR3 DNA reads TGTGCCAGCAGTGACAAGGGGGCGACAGATACGCAGTATTTT. Protein sequence: CASSDKGATDTQYF. J is TRBJ2-3 and V is TRBV6-4, with 7 bases identical to TRBD1. The CDR3 is 14 residues long. Germline V CDR1 and CDR2: MRHNA, SNTAGT. V was pared by 2 bases and J by 3 bases, with 2 bases of the junction left unmatched.

V is TRBV6-5 and J is TRBJ2-7; D is undetermined. The CDR3 sequence is 12 residues long. Germline CDR1 MNHEY, CDR2 SVGAGI. Deletions cut 2 bases from V and 5 bases from J, with 7 bases between. CDR3 amino acids: CASSYRQDEQYF. The CDR3 DNA reads as TGTGCCAGCAGTTACCGGCAGGACGAGCAGTACTTC.

The chain is built from TRBV28 and TRBJ2-7, with 9 bases fitting TRBD1. This CDR3 is 14 amino acids long. CDR1 is MDHEN, CDR2 SYDVKM, per germline. The V segment lost 4 bases and the J segment 2 bases; nucleotides outside the gene matches: 3. The CDR3 sequence: CASSWGQGPYEQYF. Here the CDR3 DNA reads TGTGCCAGCAGTTGGGGACAGGGACCCTACGAGCAGTACTTC.

In this sample, this clone turned up a few times. The V call is TRBV6-5, the J call TRBJ1-1; 7 bases align to TRBD1. CDR1 MNHEY and CDR2 SVGAGI come from the germline V gene. V was pared by 6 bases and J by 4 bases, with 8 bases of the junction left unmatched. This CDR3 spans 14 amino acids. The CDR3 loop reads CASRTTGWLTEAFF. DNA for the CDR3: TGTGCCAGCAGAACGACAGGGTGGCTCACTGAAGCTTTCTTT.

This clone was seen only once. For the CDR3, the DNA is TGTGCCAGCACCCAGACAGGGCTCTATAGCAATCAGCCCCAGCATTTT. It is translated as CASTQTGLYSNQPQHF. The chain couples TRBV6-6 to TRBJ1-5; 7 bases line up with TRBD1. Trimming cost V 7 bases and J 0 bases; bases outside gene matches: 9. CDR1 and CDR2 (germline): MNHNY, SVGAGI (reference sequence). CDR3 size: 16 residues.

This clone was counted once. This chain joins TRBV7-9 and TRBJ2-2; D is ambiguous. V was trimmed by 4 bases and J by 0 bases, leaving 6 bases between them. CDR3 length: 14 amino acids. Per germline, CDR1 SEHNR and CDR2 FQNEAQ (reference sequence). CDR3 sequence (DNA): TGTGCCAGCAGCTACAGAGCGAACACCGGGGAGCTGTTTTTT. Protein sequence: CASSYRANTGELFF.

The J gene is TRBJ2-5, the V gene TRBV7-8; 7 bases line up with TRBD1. Germline loops: CDR1 SGHVS, CDR2 FQNEAQ. The CDR3 sequence is 14 residues long. V trimming: 5 bases; J trimming: 5 bases; junction bases outside the gene matches: 8. The CDR3 sequence is CASSLRQGAETQYF. DNA for the CDR3: TGTGCCAGCAGCCTAAGACAGGGCGCCGAGACCCAGTACTTC. Using reference TRBV7-8 and TRBJ2-5 for the parts outside the CDR3, the full variable domain is GAGVSQSPRYKVAKRGQDVALRCDPISGHVSLFWYQQALGQGPEFLTYFQNEAQLDKSGLPSDRFFAERPEGSVSTLKIQRTQQEDSAVYLCASSLRQGAETQYFGPGTRLLVL.

This chain uses TRBV4-1 with TRBJ2-2, with 10 nucleotides matching TRBD2. Trimming removed 4 bases from V and 3 bases from J; junction bases left unmatched: 11. This CDR3 region has 18 residues. Germline V gene data show CDR1 as MGHRA and CDR2 as YSYEKL. The CDR3 region has the DNA TGCGCCAGCAGCCCCGGACTAGCGGATATAAGGTACACCGGGGAGCTGTTTTTT. Encoded protein: CASSPGLADIRYTGELFF.

This clone occurred once. The chain employs TRBV28 and TRBJ2-3; TRBD2 is a possible D gene (6 bases). CDR1 MDHEN and CDR2 SYDVKM come from the germline V gene. The CDR3 runs to 16 residues. The V end was cut by 4 bases, the J end by 7 bases, with 21 bases between. The chain's CDR3 is CASSYTLLGRLHTQYF. The CDR3 region has the DNA TGTGCCAGCAGTTATACCCTGTTAGGGAGGCTACATACGCAGTATTTT.

CDR3 nucleotide sequence: TGTGCCAGCAGCTTGAGGGGGCCAGGGCCCACTGAAGCTTTCTTT. Translated, it gives CASSLRGPGPTEAFF. V and J are TRBV5-4 and TRBJ1-1, with 7 bases that match TRBD1. CDR3 length equals 15 residues. The junction had 7 bases not matched to a gene; V was cut back by 1 base and J by 4 bases. Germline assignment: CDR1 SGHNT and CDR2 YYREEE (reference sequence). Combining the CDR3 with reference TRBV5-4 and TRBJ1-1 gives the whole variable domain ETGVTQSPTHLIKTRGQQVTLRCSSQSGHNTVSWYQQALGQGPQFIFQYYREEENGRGNFPPRFSGLQFPNYSSELNVNALELDDSALYLCASSLRGPGPTEAFFGQGTRLTVV.

This clone has a single count. The chain couples TRBV30 to TRBJ2-1, with TRBD2 as a possible D gene (5 bases). CDR3 length: 13 residues. The V end was cut by 5 bases, the J end by 2 bases, with 10 bases between. The germline V gene has CDR1 GTSNPN and CDR2 SVGIG (reference sequence). The CDR3, as DNA: TGTGCCTGGTCGAGCGGAACCTACAATGAGCAGTTCTTC. Translation: CAWSSGTYNEQFF. The entire variable domain, with the rest obtained from reference TRBV30 and TRBJ2-1, is as follows: SQTIHQWPATLVQPVGSPLSLECTVEGTSNPNLYWYRQAAGRGLQLLFYSVGIGQISSEVPQNLSASRPQDRQFILSSKKLLLSDSGFYLCAWSSGTYNEQFFGPGTRLTVL.

V is TRBV20-1 and J is TRBJ2-1; D is unclear. Germline V gene sequence: CDR1 DFQATT, CDR2 SNEGSKA (reference sequence). CDR3 size: 8 residues. The CDR3 sequence: CTQTGQFF. Written as DNA, the CDR3 is TGCACCCAGACGGGGCAGTTCTTC.

For the CDR3, the DNA is TGTGCCAGCAGCTTGGTAGACAACATGAACACTGAAGCTTTCTTT. Translation: CASSLVDNMNTEAFF. The rearrangement joins TRBV5-4 to TRBJ1-1; no clear D gene. Germline V CDR1 and CDR2: SGHNT, YYREEE (reference sequence). The CDR3 extends over 15 amino acids. V lost 0 bases and J 0 bases, leaving 9 bases between the germline ends.